Shown below are 3 T cell receptor beta chains from a single sample sequenced in a study of blood T cell repertoires in COVID-19. The protocol was immunoSEQ multiplex PCR, while the TCRdb copy is restricted to in-frame clones and leaves out a portion. This table has over 300,000 clones, 70% to 90% appearing once. Material for sequencing was peripheral blood. The receptors were sampled from a human donor in a cohort sampled during active COVID-19.

This chain connects TRBV27 to TRBJ1-5, with a weak D call TRBD1 (5 bases). The length of the CDR3 is 14 residues. Trimming cost V 2 bases and J 6 bases, with 11 bases left between them. Germline loops: CDR1 MNHEY, CDR2 SMNVEV (reference sequence). The CDR3 is CASSLQGLSQPQHF. CDR3 DNA sequence: TGTGCCAGCAGTTTACAGGGTTTGAGTCAGCCCCAGCATTTT.

The chain recombines TRBV18 with TRBJ1-6, with TRBD1 matching 7 bases. In germline, CDR1 is KGHSH, CDR2 LQKENI. The length of the CDR3 is 15 residues. With V trimmed by 3 bases and J by 8 bases, 7 bases remained unmatched. CDR3 amino acids: CASSPRQGLDSPLHF. CDR3 nucleotide sequence: TGTGCCAGCTCACCTCGACAGGGTTTAGATTCACCCCTCCACTTT.

The V gene is TRBV30, the J gene TRBJ1-1, with a possible D match to TRBD1 (6 bases). The V gene's germline CDR1 is GTSNPN and CDR2 SVGIG (reference sequence). The CDR3 has 12 residues. The CDR3 sequence is CAWRGGYTEAFF. In DNA form, the CDR3 reads TGTGCTTGGCGAGGGGGTTACACTGAAGCTTTCTTT. The full variable domain, with the rest looked up from reference TRBV30 and TRBJ1-1, is SQTIHQWPATLVQPVGSPLSLECTVEGTSNPNLYWYRQAAGRGLQLLFYSVGIGQISSEVPQNLSASRPQDRQFILSSKKLLLSDSGFYLCAWRGGYTEAFFGQGTRLTVV.